What follows are 31 T cell receptor beta chains derived from one specimen sequenced in a study of Ad26.COV2.S vaccination and SARS-CoV-2 variants. The treatment is: over 15 received Ad26.COV2.S at low or high dose, single or two shots; 5 received placebo; per-sample allocation not given. Specimens were obtained on day 63 following the first vaccine or placebo injection. TCRdb keeps only in-frame clones here, not all; method: immunoSEQ multiplex PCR. The table shows 300,000 to 350,000 clones, with about 85% occurring only once. This specimen was peripheral blood, taken in a trial of Ad26.COV2.S vaccine versus placebo. The receptors derive from a person between 18 and 65 years old who received the Ad26.COV2.S COVID-19 vaccine or a placebo.

This clone was observed at least ten times. V is TRBV4-1 and J is TRBJ1-1; possible D gene TRBD1, 5 bases. The CDR3 is 14 residues long. Per germline, CDR1 MGHRA and CDR2 YSYEKL. V was pared by 3 bases and J by 5 bases, with 13 bases between. Here the CDR3 reads CASSQVQGRTEAFF. Here the CDR3 DNA reads TGCGCCAGCAGCCAGGTGCAGGGAAGGACTGAAGCTTTCTTT.

This chain joins TRBV5-1 and TRBJ1-1; D call uncertain. The V and J ends lost 5 bases and 1 base respectively, with 12 bases between them. This CDR3 has 14 amino acids. CDR1 SGHRS and CDR2 YFSETQ come from the germline V gene. CDR3 nucleotide sequence: TGCGCCAGCAGTGCTTTCCCACAGAACACTGAAGCTTTCTTT. It is translated as CASSAFPQNTEAFF. The whole variable domain, filled in from reference TRBV5-1 and TRBJ1-1, reads KAGVTQTPRYLIKTRGQQVTLSCSPISGHRSVSWYQQTPGQGLQFLFEYFSETQRNKGNFPGRFSGRQFSNSRSEMNVSTLELGDSALYLCASSAFPQNTEAFFGQGTRLTVV.

The chain employs TRBV2 and TRBJ2-7; 10 bases match TRBD1. J gave up 1 base and V 5 bases, and 5 bases lay outside the gene matches. The CDR3 has 15 amino acids. Looked up from germline, CDR1 is SNHLY and CDR2 is FYNNEI. In nucleotides, the CDR3 is TGTGCCAGCAGTCTGGACAGGGGGGGATCCTACGAGCAGTACTTC. This sequence encodes CASSLDRGGSYEQYF.

This chain joins TRBV28 and TRBJ1-1; 7 bases are a match to TRBD1. The V and J ends lost 5 bases and 0 bases, in that order; junction bases with no gene match: 6. CDR1 is MDHEN and CDR2 is SYDVKM in the germline V gene. CDR3 length: 15 residues. CDR3: CASSLWDSLNTEAFF. CDR3 DNA: TGTGCCAGCAGTCTCTGGGACAGTCTGAACACTGAAGCTTTCTTT.

This clone was recorded a few times. The V and J genes are TRBV7-3 and TRBJ2-1; D is uncertain. CDR1 and CDR2 from the germline V gene are SGHTA and FQGTGA. CDR3 length equals 15 residues. V was cut by 4 bases and J by 0 bases, with 10 bases left in between. CDR3 amino acids: CASSSSSSSYNEQFF. As DNA, the CDR3 is TGTGCCAGCAGCTCCAGCAGTAGCTCCTACAATGAGCAGTTCTTC.

V usage is TRBV12-3 or TRBV12-4 and J usage is TRBJ1-1; maybe TRBD1 (6 bases). Deletions cut 5 bases from V and 11 bases from J, with 18 bases between. CDR3 length: 13 amino acids. CDR3 in DNA: TGTGCCAGCAGTCTTCAGGGGATTGGGTTGGCTTTCTTT. Its protein product is CASSLQGIGLAFF.

The chain recombines TRBV5-1 with TRBJ2-7; D is unresolved. V was trimmed by 1 base and J by 1 base, leaving 12 bases between them. The CDR3 totals 15 residues. Germline V CDR1 and CDR2: SGHRS, YFSETQ. CDR3 bases: TGCGCCAGCAGCTTGACCGAGTCCATTTCCTACGAGCAGTACTTC. Protein: CASSLTESISYEQYF. Complete variable domain (other parts from reference TRBV5-1 and TRBJ2-7): KAGVTQTPRYLIKTRGQQVTLSCSPISGHRSVSWYQQTPGQGLQFLFEYFSETQRNKGNFPGRFSGRQFSNSRSEMNVSTLELGDSALYLCASSLTESISYEQYFGPGTRLTVT.

The J gene is TRBJ1-4, the V gene TRBV2; TRBD1 matches 7 bases. This CDR3 comprises 13 residues. The J segment lost 8 bases and the V segment lost 8 bases, leaving 8 bases of the junction unmatched. CDR1 and CDR2 from the germline V gene are SNHLY and FYNNEI. The CDR3 region has the DNA TGTGCCAGCTACAGGGGTATCGCGGAAAAACTGTTTTTT. This codes for CASYRGIAEKLFF. Complete variable domain (other parts from reference TRBV2 and TRBJ1-4): EPEVTQTPSHQVTQMGQEVILRCVPISNHLYFYWYRQILGQKVEFLVSFYNNEISEKSEIFDDQFSVERPDGSNFTLKIRSTKLEDSAMYFCASYRGIAEKLFFGSGTQLSVL.

This clone was recorded only once. V is TRBV7-9 and J is TRBJ2-2; tentatively, D is TRBD1 (6 bases). The length of the CDR3 is 16 residues. The ends were cut back, 4 bases at V and 3 bases at J, with 15 bases in the middle. Germline CDR1 and CDR2: SEHNR and FQNEAQ (reference sequence). CDR3 DNA: TGTGCCAGCAGCTCGTTACAGGGCCCTGACACCGGGGAGCTGTTTTTT. Translation gives CASSSLQGPDTGELFF. The variable domain in full, completed from reference TRBV7-9 and TRBJ2-2, reads DTGVSQNPRHKITKRGQNVTFRCDPISEHNRLYWYRQTLGQGPEFLTYFQNEAQLEKSRLLSDRFSAERPKGSFSTLEIQRTEQGDSAMYLCASSSLQGPDTGELFFGEGSRLTVL.

The sample holds a few counts of this clone. The CDR3 nucleotides read TGTGCCAGCAGCTTAGTTGGCGGGGGCAGTAATCAGCCCCAGCATTTT. This gives the protein CASSLVGGGSNQPQHF. V usage is TRBV7-9 and J usage is TRBJ1-5; D perhaps matches TRBD1 (6 bases). Deletions cut 1 base from V and 4 bases from J, with 14 bases between. Germline values: CDR1 SEHNR, CDR2 FQNEAQ (reference sequence). There are 16 residues in the CDR3.

J is TRBJ1-5 and V is TRBV2, with D possibly TRBD1 on 5 matching bases. The CDR3 totals 16 residues. CDR1 is SNHLY, CDR2 FYNNEI, per germline. The V end lost 6 bases, the J end lost 4 bases, and 19 bases lay between the germline ends. The CDR3 bases are TGTGCCAGCAGCCGACAGTCCCTGACTATAAATCAGCCCCAGCATTTT. This gives the protein CASSRQSLTINQPQHF.

V gene TRBV7-8 combines with J gene TRBJ1-2; D not resolved. Deletions cut 1 base from V and 2 bases from J, with 11 bases between. Germline lookup yields CDR1 SGHVS and CDR2 FQNEAQ. This CDR3 region has 15 residues. DNA for the CDR3: TGTGCCAGCAGCTTAGAGGCCGTAGGCAACTATGGCTACACCTTC. Protein product: CASSLEAVGNYGYTF.

The chain links TRBV29-1 to TRBJ1-1; D gene unclear. The CDR3 length is 13 residues. Germline CDR1 and CDR2: SQVTM and ANQGSEA. V lost 7 bases and J lost 0, with 12 bases in between. The CDR3 here is CSAGTAMNTEAFF. The CDR3 region has the DNA TGCAGCGCCGGTACGGCTATGAACACTGAAGCTTTCTTT.

The J gene is TRBJ2-5, the V gene TRBV5-1; 10 positions agree with TRBD2. V was pared by 4 bases and J by 2 bases, with 11 bases of the junction left unmatched. Germline V gene lookup returns CDR1 SGHRS and CDR2 YFSETQ. The CDR3 consists of 17 residues. The CDR3 spells CASSPEGLAGVQETQYF. CDR3 coding DNA: TGCGCCAGCAGCCCAGAGGGGCTAGCGGGGGTGCAAGAGACCCAGTACTTC.

A few counts support this clone. The V call is TRBV28, the J call TRBJ1-2; D remains ambiguous. CDR3 size: 13 residues. Germline loops: CDR1 MDHEN, CDR2 SYDVKM. V lost 2 bases and J 5 bases, leaving 9 bases between the germline ends. Here the CDR3 DNA reads TGTGCCAGCAGTTTAGAAAGGTTTTATGGCTACACCTTC. Its protein product is CASSLERFYGYTF.

The chain uses TRBV21-1 and TRBJ2-2; the table's D call, TRBD2, was not checked against the DNA. TRBV21-1 counts as a pseudogene. This CDR3 region has 19 residues. Written as DNA, the CDR3 is TGTGCCAGCAGAACCACCGGGACTAGCGGGGGGGCCGACACCGGGGAGCTGTTTTTT. This encodes CASRTTGTSGGADTGELFF.

The rearrangement joins TRBV7-9 to TRBJ2-4; TRBD1 agrees at 9 bases. The CDR3 is made up of 16 amino acids. Germline lookup yields CDR1 SEHNR and CDR2 FQNEAQ (reference sequence). The J segment lost 0 bases and the V segment lost 4 bases, leaving 4 bases of the junction unmatched. Written as DNA, the CDR3 is TGTGCCAGCAGCTGGGGACAGGGCCTAGCCAAAAACATTCAGTACTTC. Protein product: CASSWGQGLAKNIQYF.

The rearrangement joins TRBV7-9 to TRBJ2-7; 10 bases match TRBD2. The V gene's germline CDR1 is SEHNR and CDR2 FQNEAQ (reference sequence). The CDR3 runs 15 residues. J lost 2 bases, V lost 2 bases, and 3 bases had no gene match. DNA for the CDR3: TGTGCCAGCAGCTTAACTAGCGGGGACCCCTACGAGCAGTACTTC. It specifies CASSLTSGDPYEQYF.

This rearrangement joins TRBV2 to TRBJ1-6, with D unresolved. Looked up from germline, CDR1 is SNHLY and CDR2 is FYNNEI. The CDR3 totals 12 residues. V was clipped by 0 bases and J by 14 bases, with 8 bases between them. CDR3 DNA sequence: TGTGCCAGCAGTGAAGCTTTAGTCACCCTCCACTTT. Protein sequence: CASSEALVTLHF.

The V call is TRBV7-9, the J call TRBJ2-3, with 12 nucleotides matching TRBD2. The CDR3 has 18 residues. Germline CDR1 SEHNR, CDR2 FQNEAQ (reference sequence). J was trimmed by 1 base and V by 4 bases; bases with no gene match: 9. CDR3 residues: CASSYRLAGALRTDTQYF. The CDR3 DNA reads as TGTGCCAGCAGCTACAGACTAGCGGGGGCGCTTCGCACAGATACGCAGTATTTT.

This chain joins TRBV6-1 and TRBJ2-2; 10 bases align to TRBD2. Germline V lookup: CDR1 MNHNS, CDR2 SASEGT. This CDR3 is built from 16 residues. Trimming removed 2 bases from V and 5 bases from J; junction bases left unmatched: 5. In DNA form, the CDR3 reads TGTGCCAGCAGTGAAAGGCTAGCGGGGGTGACCGGGGAGCTGTTTTTT. It is translated as CASSERLAGVTGELFF.

The chain is built from TRBV5-4 and TRBJ1-4; D is unresolved. The V and J ends lost 0 bases and 7 bases respectively, with 13 bases between them. Germline CDR1 SGHNT, CDR2 YYREEE (reference sequence). The CDR3 spans 15 residues. The CDR3 DNA follows: TGTGCCAGCAGCTTGGAGGCCAGAACAAGTGAAAAACTGTTTTTT. Protein: CASSLEARTSEKLFF.

In this sample, this clone turned up a few times. V gene TRBV5-1 combines with J gene TRBJ1-6; no reliable D call. V was trimmed by 2 bases and J by 8 bases, leaving 17 bases between them. Germline loops: CDR1 SGHRS, CDR2 YFSETQ. The CDR3 contains 16 residues. DNA of the CDR3: TGCGCCAGCAGCTTAGGGAGGACTCGGAGGGATTCACCCCTCCACTTT. It encodes CASSLGRTRRDSPLHF.

The gene calls are TRBV2 and TRBJ2-5, with D perhaps TRBD1 or TRBD2 (6 bases each). Trimming left V 7 bases short and J 5 bases short, with 14 bases between. Germline V gives CDR1 SNHLY, CDR2 FYNNEI. The CDR3 sequence is 13 residues long. CDR3 sequence reads: CASKDGGGETQYF. CDR3 bases: TGTGCCAGCAAGGACGGGGGCGGGGAGACCCAGTACTTC.

V is TRBV30 and J is TRBJ1-2, with D hard to call. The V end lost 0 bases, the J end lost 13 bases, and 18 bases lay between the germline ends. This CDR3 is built from 13 residues. From germline, CDR1 is GTSNPN and CDR2 SVGIG (reference sequence). The CDR3 sequence: CAWSVGRMPAGTF. Written as DNA, the CDR3 is TGTGCCTGGAGTGTGGGTCGTATGCCAGCAGGCACCTTC. Looking up the rest from reference TRBV30 and TRBJ1-2 gives the full variable domain: SQTIHQWPATLVQPVGSPLSLECTVEGTSNPNLYWYRQAAGRGLQLLFYSVGIGQISSEVPQNLSASRPQDRQFILSSKKLLLSDSGFYLCAWSVGRMPAGTFGSGTRLTVV.

The gene calls are TRBV15 and TRBJ2-5; D is unclear. The CDR3 loop spans 13 amino acids. Germline CDR1 reads LNHNV; CDR2 reads YYDKDF (reference sequence). V lost 2 bases to trimming and J lost 9 bases, with 13 bases between them. The CDR3 loop is CATSRSSGSAQYF. Written as DNA, the CDR3 is TGTGCCACCAGCAGATCGTCTGGGTCGGCCCAGTACTTC.

The rearrangement uses TRBV27 and TRBJ2-3; D possibly corresponds to TRBD1 (6 bases). V gave up 5 bases and J gave up 7 bases, with 13 bases separating them. The CDR3 sequence is 13 residues long. In germline, CDR1 is MNHEY, CDR2 SMNVEV (reference sequence). The DNA of the CDR3 is TGTGCCAGCAGTGCAGGGGTTGTGAATACGCAGTATTTT. Encoded protein: CASSAGVVNTQYF.

This clone was observed at least ten times. The J gene is TRBJ2-3, the V gene TRBV9; 8 nucleotides agree with TRBD2. This CDR3 contains 14 residues. Germline values: CDR1 SGDLS, CDR2 YYNGEE. J gave up 6 bases and V 7 bases, and 10 bases lay outside the gene matches. The CDR3 loop is CASSGQRGRDTQYF. The CDR3 nucleotides are TGTGCCAGCTCCGGCCAGCGGGGGCGGGATACGCAGTATTTT.

This chain links TRBV2 with TRBJ1-2; D is ambiguous. This CDR3 spans 13 amino acids. Germline V gives CDR1 SNHLY, CDR2 FYNNEI. V was clipped by 5 bases and J by 0 bases, with 7 bases between them. CDR3 sequence reads: CASSQEANYGYTF. CDR3 sequence (DNA): TGTGCCAGCAGTCAGGAAGCTAACTATGGCTACACCTTC.

This clone was picked up one time. For the CDR3, the DNA is TGCAGCGTTGATTCTGGGGGACAGGGGTTTGGTGAGACCCAGTACTTC. As protein: CSVDSGGQGFGETQYF. V and J are TRBV29-1 and TRBJ2-5; 10 bases align to TRBD1. With 3 bases clipped from V and 5 bases from J, the junction kept 12 bases outside the gene matches. Germline lookup yields CDR1 SQVTM and CDR2 ANQGSEA. This CDR3 comprises 16 residues.

The chain uses TRBV2 and TRBJ2-7, with TRBD1 matching over 12 bases. The germline V gene has CDR1 SNHLY and CDR2 FYNNEI. This CDR3 comprises 15 residues. The ends lost 6 bases at V and 7 bases at J; junction bases unmatched: 10. The DNA for the CDR3 is TGTGCCAGCAGAGAACCGGGACAGGGGGCCAGGGAGCAGTACTTC. Translating it yields CASREPGQGAREQYF. The full variable domain, rest sourced from reference TRBV2 and TRBJ2-7, is EPEVTQTPSHQVTQMGQEVILRCVPISNHLYFYWYRQILGQKVEFLVSFYNNEISEKSEIFDDQFSVERPDGSNFTLKIRSTKLEDSAMYFCASREPGQGAREQYFGPGTRLTVT.